These T cell receptor beta chains were read from a single sample in a study of cytomegalovirus exposure and HLA in healthy donors. Assay: immunoSEQ multiplex PCR; the TCRdb copy retains only in-frame clones and omits some. The top ten hold about 6.9% of the sample, which has 95,000 to 150,000 clones, 88% seen once. The sample comprised PBMCs. These receptors came from a woman aged 18-29 years in good health and CMV-seropositive. CDR3s include the opening cysteine and the closing phenylalanine or tryptophan. A D gene is named only where the DNA matches it firmly. The size field is filled for only some rows; it gives once, few, many or a size class.

J: TRBJ1-4; D: -; length: 16; size: few; V: TRBV5-1; DNA: TGCGCCAGCAGCTTGGCCCCGGCAGGGGCTAATGAAAAACTGTTTTTT; CDR3: CASSLAPAGANEKLFF
J: TRBJ2-7; D: -; length: 14; size: once; V: TRBV9; DNA: TGTGCCAGCACCCTCGGCGGCGAACCGGAGAAGCAGTACTTC; CDR3: CASTLGGEPEKQYF
J: TRBJ1-4; D: TRBD1; length: 19; size: once; V: TRBV15; DNA: TGTGCCACCAGCAGAGATCGGCCGACAGGGGCGGTGGGAAATGAAAAACTGTTTTTT; CDR3: CATSRDRPTGAVGNEKLFF
J: TRBJ1-2; D: -; length: 14; size: -; V: TRBV9; DNA: TGTGCCAGCAGCGTAAGCAGGGGCAAACCTGGCTACACCTTC; CDR3: CASSVSRGKPGYTF
J: TRBJ2-2; D: -; length: 15; size: once; V: TRBV4-3; DNA: TGCGCCAGCAGCCAAGAGGGGGGGCGCGGCGGGGAGCTGTTTTTT; CDR3: CASSQEGGRGGELFF
J: TRBJ1-1; D: -; length: 16; size: -; V: TRBV2; DNA: TGTGCCAGCAGTGAAGGGGCAGGAATGATGAACACTGAAGCTTTCTTT; CDR3: CASSEGAGMMNTEAFF
J: TRBJ2-1; D: -; length: 11; size: -; V: TRBV30; DNA: TGTGCCTGGACGGGTTACAATGAGCAGTTCTTC; CDR3: CAWTGYNEQFF
J: TRBJ1-5; D: -; length: 15; size: once; V: TRBV5-4; DNA: TGTGCCAGCAGCTTGGCCCCAGGGGTGGAGCAGCCCCAGCATTTT; CDR3: CASSLAPGVEQPQHF
J: TRBJ2-3; D: -; length: 13; size: -; V: TRBV7-3; DNA: TGTGCCAGCAGTTCTGCGAGGAAAGATACGCAGTATTTT; CDR3: CASSSARKDTQYF
J: TRBJ1-2; D: TRBD1; length: 14; size: -; V: TRBV6-5; DNA: TGTGCCAGCAGTACCAGGGACAGAAACTATGGCTACACCTTC; CDR3: CASSTRDRNYGYTF
J: TRBJ1-1; D: TRBD1; length: 14; size: -; V: TRBV5-1; DNA: TGCGCCAGCAGCTTGGGACAGGGGAAGACTGAAGCTTTCTTT; CDR3: CASSLGQGKTEAFF
J: TRBJ1-6; D: -; length: 14; size: -; V: TRBV5-1; DNA: TGCGCCAGCAGTTACGGTGCCTATAATTCACCCCTCCACTTT; CDR3: CASSYGAYNSPLHF
J: TRBJ1-5; D: -; length: 12; size: few; V: TRBV2; DNA: TGTGCCAGCAGTGTCCGGGAACAGCCCCAGCATTTT; CDR3: CASSVREQPQHF